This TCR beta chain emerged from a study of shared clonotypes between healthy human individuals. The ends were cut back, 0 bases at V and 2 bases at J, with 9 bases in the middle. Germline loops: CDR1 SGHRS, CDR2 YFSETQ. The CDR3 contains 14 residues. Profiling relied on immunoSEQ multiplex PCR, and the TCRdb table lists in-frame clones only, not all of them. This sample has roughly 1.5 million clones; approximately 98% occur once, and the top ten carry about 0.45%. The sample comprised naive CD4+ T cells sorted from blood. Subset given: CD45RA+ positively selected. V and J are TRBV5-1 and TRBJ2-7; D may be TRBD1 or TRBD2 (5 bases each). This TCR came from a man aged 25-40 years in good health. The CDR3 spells CASSLVGTTYEQYF. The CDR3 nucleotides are TGCGCCAGCAGCTTGGTTGGGACCACCTACGAGCAGTACTTC.